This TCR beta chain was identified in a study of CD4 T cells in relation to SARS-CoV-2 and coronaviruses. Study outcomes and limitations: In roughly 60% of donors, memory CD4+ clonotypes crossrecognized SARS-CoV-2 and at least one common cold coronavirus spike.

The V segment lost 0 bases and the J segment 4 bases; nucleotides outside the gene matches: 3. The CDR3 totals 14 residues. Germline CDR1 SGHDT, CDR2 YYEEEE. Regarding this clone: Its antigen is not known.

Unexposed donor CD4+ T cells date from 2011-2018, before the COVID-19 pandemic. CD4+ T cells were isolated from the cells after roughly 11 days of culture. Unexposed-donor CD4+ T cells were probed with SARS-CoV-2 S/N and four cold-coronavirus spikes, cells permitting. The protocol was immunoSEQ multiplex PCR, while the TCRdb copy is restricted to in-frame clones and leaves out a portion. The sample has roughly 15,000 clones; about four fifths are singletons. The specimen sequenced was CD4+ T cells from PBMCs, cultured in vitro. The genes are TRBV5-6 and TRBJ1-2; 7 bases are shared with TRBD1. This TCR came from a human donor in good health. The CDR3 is CASSLDRGFYGYTF. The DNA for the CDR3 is TGTGCCAGCAGCTTGGACAGGGGTTTCTATGGCTACACCTTC.